This T cell receptor (beta chain) was sequenced in a study of shared clonotypes between healthy human individuals. Findings and caveats of the study: Relative to their counterparts shared across all four donors, non-shared clonotypes exhibited diminished generation probabilities. The study drew on few donors, limiting represented genetic and exposure-history diversity. Larger estimated richness was generally seen in naive subsets than in memory subsets.

This CDR3 region has 14 residues. V was trimmed by 4 bases and J by 0 bases, leaving 8 bases between them. From germline, CDR1 is SGHNT and CDR2 YYREEE (reference sequence). Replicate PCRs for sorted subsets used 200 ng DNA; this equaled 25,000 to 35,000 T cell genomes. Only in-frame clones appear in the TCRdb table, and some are missing; sequencing was by immunoSEQ multiplex PCR. The sample lists over a million clones, under 80% occurring once. This clone appeared a few times. Antigen: not known. The TCR was taken from a man between 18 and 29 years old in good health. Sample: memory CD4+ T cells sorted from blood. The subset was: CD45RA-negative fraction. The chain couples TRBV5-4 to TRBJ1-5, with D unclear. CDR3: CASSIDGSNQPQHF. For the CDR3, the DNA is TGTGCCAGCAGCATCGACGGTAGCAATCAGCCCCAGCATTTT. Complete variable domain (other parts from reference TRBV5-4 and TRBJ1-5): ETGVTQSPTHLIKTRGQQVTLRCSSQSGHNTVSWYQQALGQGPQFIFQYYREEENGRGNFPPRFSGLQFPNYSSELNVNALELDDSALYLCASSIDGSNQPQHFGDGTRLSIL.